The 17 T cell receptor beta chains presented below share a single source sample, sequenced in a study of blood T cell repertoires in COVID-19. Clones were read by immunoSEQ multiplex PCR, and TCRdb kept only the in-frame ones, dropping some. In the table there are 240,000 or so clones, around nine tenths of which are singletons. Specimen: peripheral blood. These receptors all stem from a woman aged 70 to 79 with active or convalescent COVID-19.

This rearrangement joins TRBV10-1 to TRBJ1-4, with D possibly TRBD1 on 6 matching bases. This CDR3 has 13 residues. Between the trimmed V and J ends, which lost 4 bases and 10 bases, there was a span of 13 bases. Germline CDR1 reads WNHNN; CDR2 reads SYGVQD (reference sequence). CDR3 region: CASSGSTGTKLFF. For the CDR3, the DNA is TGCGCCAGCAGTGGGTCTACAGGGACAAAACTGTTTTTT.

The chain uses TRBV6-1 and TRBJ1-1; D is undetermined. CDR3 length equals 14 residues. V lost 2 bases and J lost 1, with 8 bases in between. Germline values: CDR1 MNHNS, CDR2 SASEGT. This CDR3 reads CASSERGENTEAFF. CDR3 bases: TGTGCCAGCAGTGAACGGGGTGAGAACACTGAAGCTTTCTTT.

This sequence joins TRBV19 and TRBJ1-4; tentative D call: TRBD1 (6 bases). CDR3 length: 15 amino acids. V dropped 6 bases and J dropped 11 bases, with 22 bases sitting between them. Germline V gene lookup returns CDR1 LNHDA and CDR2 SQIVND (reference sequence). The CDR3 DNA is TGTGCCAGTAGAGGACAGAGCATTTTGAGCGAGAAACTGTTTTTT. Translating it yields CASRGQSILSEKLFF.

For this clone: The identical CDR3 is also encoded by other nucleotide sequences in the sample. The gene calls are TRBV7-2 and TRBJ1-2, with 8 positions matching TRBD1. This CDR3 is built from 15 residues. Germline V gene data show CDR1 as SGHTA and CDR2 as FQGNSA. Trimming at V came to 1 base and at J to 5 bases, leaving 6 bases not matched to a gene. CDR3 DNA: TGTGCCAGCAGCTTAGAAGGGACAGGAAATTATGGCTACACCTTC. Translated: CASSLEGTGNYGYTF.

The sample holds one count of this clone. The rearrangement joins TRBV4-2 to TRBJ2-5; the D gene is possibly TRBD1 (6 bases). CDR3 length equals 14 residues. V lost 4 bases, J lost 2 bases, and 11 bases lay in between. Germline V lookup: CDR1 LGHNA, CDR2 YNFKEQ. The CDR3 coding sequence is TGTGCCAGCAGCCTAGGGGGACAACAAGAGACCCAGTACTTC. Translated: CASSLGGQQETQYF.

The rearrangement joins TRBV5-1 to TRBJ1-2; 10 bases match TRBD1. Germline V gene sequence: CDR1 SGHRS, CDR2 YFSETQ. The CDR3 extends over 15 amino acids. V trimming: 4 bases; J trimming: 4 bases; junction bases outside the gene matches: 7. The CDR3 reads CASSPEGQGSYGYTF. In DNA, the CDR3 is TGCGCCAGCAGCCCGGAGGGACAGGGGAGCTATGGCTACACCTTC.

The chain carries TRBV6-5 and TRBJ2-5; TRBD1 is a possible D gene (6 bases). V shed 4 bases and J shed 7 bases, with 10 bases lying between them. The CDR3 covers 12 residues. The germline gives CDR1 MNHEY, CDR2 SVGAGI. The CDR3: CASSLQGATQYF. The CDR3 region has the DNA TGTGCCAGCAGTTTACAGGGAGCGACCCAGTACTTC.

The chain is built from TRBV4-3 and TRBJ1-6; D perhaps matches TRBD1 (5 bases). Germline loops: CDR1 LGHNA, CDR2 YSLEER. The CDR3 is 16 amino acids. V was clipped by 0 bases and J by 5 bases, with 11 bases between them. CDR3 loop: CASSQDLGRNNSPLHF. Here the CDR3 DNA reads TGCGCCAGCAGCCAAGATTTGGGGCGTAATAATTCACCCCTCCACTTT.

CDR3 DNA sequence: TGCGCCAGCAGCCAAAAGGACAGGGGGACTGAAGCTTTCTTT. Its translation: CASSQKDRGTEAFF. The gene calls are TRBV5-1 and TRBJ1-1; 10 bases map to TRBD1. V gave up 4 bases and J gave up 5 bases; unmatched junction bases: 5. The CDR3 consists of 14 residues. Germline V lookup: CDR1 SGHRS, CDR2 YFSETQ.

This clone has more than one count but fewer than ten. The V call is TRBV7-3, the J call TRBJ2-7; D is perhaps TRBD1 (6 bases). The germline gives CDR1 SGHTA, CDR2 FQGTGA. V shed 4 bases and J shed 3 bases, with 10 bases lying between them. This CDR3 has 13 residues. CDR3 nucleotides: TGTGCCAGCAGCTCCCTGACAGGCTACGAGCAGTACTTC. Protein sequence: CASSSLTGYEQYF.

The gene calls are TRBV4-1 and TRBJ2-1, with a possible D match to TRBD2 (6 bases). Germline loops: CDR1 MGHRA, CDR2 YSYEKL. This CDR3 region has 12 residues. Trimming removed 10 bases from V and 6 bases from J, with 13 bases in between. The CDR3 reads CATTGTFNEQFF. The CDR3 bases are TGCGCCACCACCGGGACTTTCAATGAGCAGTTCTTC.

The gene calls are TRBV24-1 and TRBJ1-5; 7 positions match TRBD1. The J segment lost 3 bases and the V segment lost 4 bases, leaving 5 bases of the junction unmatched. The length of the CDR3 is 15 residues. CDR1 is KGHDR and CDR2 is SFDVKD in the germline V gene. As DNA, the CDR3 is TGTGCCACCAGTGACCCCCAGGGGGACAATCAGCCCCAGCATTTT. As protein: CATSDPQGDNQPQHF.

The chain employs TRBV11-2 and TRBJ2-1; TRBD2 matches at 12 bases. Per germline, CDR1 SGHAT and CDR2 FQNNGV. The CDR3 loop spans 14 amino acids. V lost 6 bases to trimming and J lost 10 bases; unmatched junction nucleotides: 7. CDR3 sequence: CASRDRLAGAEQFF. In DNA form, the CDR3 reads TGTGCCAGCAGAGACCGACTAGCGGGGGCCGAGCAGTTCTTC.

The rearrangement joins TRBV28 to TRBJ1-5, with D maybe TRBD1 (5 bases). Germline CDR1 reads MDHEN; CDR2 reads SYDVKM. The CDR3 is made up of 12 amino acids. V shed 2 bases and J shed 7 bases, with 6 bases lying between them. The CDR3 sequence is CASSLNRQPQHF. The DNA for the CDR3 is TGTGCCAGCAGTTTAAACAGGCAGCCCCAGCATTTT.

The rearrangement uses TRBV10-2 and TRBJ1-5; 10 positions agree with TRBD1. V lost 7 bases, J lost 5 bases, and 5 bases stayed unmatched. In germline, CDR1 is WSHSY, CDR2 SAAADI. The CDR3 sequence is 14 residues long. The CDR3 region is CASTIGTGDQPQHF. The CDR3 nucleotides read TGCGCCAGCACCATCGGGACAGGGGATCAGCCCCAGCATTTT.

The gene calls are TRBV5-1 and TRBJ2-7; weak D call: TRBD1 (6 bases). CDR1 SGHRS and CDR2 YFSETQ come from the germline V gene. The V and J ends lost 2 bases and 3 bases respectively, with 12 bases between them. The CDR3 loop spans 14 amino acids. In DNA form, the CDR3 reads TGCGCCAGCAGCTTCCCACAGGGAGACTACGAGCAGTACTTC. Translating gives CASSFPQGDYEQYF.

The chain employs TRBV19 and TRBJ1-2; 7 bases match TRBD1. V lost 5 bases and J lost 4; bases outside the gene matches: 19. Germline-derived CDR1 and CDR2 are LNHDA and SQIVND (reference sequence). The CDR3 is 18 amino acids. The CDR3 here is CASSHPRGQLSFFYGYTF. The CDR3 DNA sequence: TGTGCCAGTAGTCACCCCAGGGGACAGCTATCCTTCTTCTATGGCTACACCTTC.